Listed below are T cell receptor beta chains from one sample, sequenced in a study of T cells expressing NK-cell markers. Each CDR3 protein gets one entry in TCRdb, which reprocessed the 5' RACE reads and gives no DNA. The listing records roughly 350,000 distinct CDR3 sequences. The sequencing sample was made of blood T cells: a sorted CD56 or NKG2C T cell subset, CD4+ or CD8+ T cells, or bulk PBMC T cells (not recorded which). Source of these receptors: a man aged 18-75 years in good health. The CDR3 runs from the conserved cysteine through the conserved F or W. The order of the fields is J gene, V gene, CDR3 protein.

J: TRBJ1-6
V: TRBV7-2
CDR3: CASSHLIPPLHF

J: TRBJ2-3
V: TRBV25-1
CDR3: CASSEFKAVAGADTQYF

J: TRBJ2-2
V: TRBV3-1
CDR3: CASSPNSGGAVTGELFF

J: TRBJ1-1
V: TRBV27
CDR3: CASSFRQSKRDTEAFF

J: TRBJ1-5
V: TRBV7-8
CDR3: CASSYQRDRAQHF

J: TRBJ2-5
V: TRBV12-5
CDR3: CASAPAQGAYQETQYF

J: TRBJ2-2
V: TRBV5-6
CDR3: CASSFYGFNTGELFF

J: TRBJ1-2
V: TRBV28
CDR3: CASGHALEPGGYTF

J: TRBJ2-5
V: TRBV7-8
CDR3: CASSLEGYFQETQYF

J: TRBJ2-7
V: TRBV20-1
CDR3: CSAVPGQGDEQYF

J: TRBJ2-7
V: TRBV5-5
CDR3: CASSFESRTTYEQYF

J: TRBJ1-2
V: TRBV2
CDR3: CASRILTANYGYTF

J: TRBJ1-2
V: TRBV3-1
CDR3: CASSLRPGQIVSHYGYTF

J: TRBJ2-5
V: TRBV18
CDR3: CASSRAGGNQETQYF

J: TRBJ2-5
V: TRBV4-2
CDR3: CASSRTGLAGEETQYF

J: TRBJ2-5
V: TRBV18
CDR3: CASSPGTKETQYF

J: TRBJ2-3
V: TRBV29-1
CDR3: CSVEFGILGTDTQYF

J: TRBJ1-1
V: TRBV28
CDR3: CASSFTGGGTEAFF

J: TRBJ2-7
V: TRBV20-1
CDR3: CSARTQASSYEQYF

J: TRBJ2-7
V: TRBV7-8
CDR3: CASSLRGQSSYEQYF

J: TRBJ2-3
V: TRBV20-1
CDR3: CSAGLRVTDTQYF

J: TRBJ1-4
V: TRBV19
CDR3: CASSTRRGENEKLFF